Each of the 24 T cell receptor beta chains below was sequenced from the same sample in a study of blood T cell repertoires in COVID-19. Data came from immunoSEQ multiplex PCR; TCRdb stores just in-frame clones and leaves some out. Here the sample spans 200,000 to 300,000 clones, around 89% being singletons. Specimen: peripheral blood. These receptors were collected from a woman aged 40 to 50 who had recovered from COVID-19.

The chain employs TRBV29-1 and TRBJ2-7, with TRBD1 matching 10 bases. V trimming: 4 bases; J trimming: 7 bases; junction bases outside the gene matches: 16. This CDR3 has 16 residues. CDR1 is SQVTM, CDR2 ANQGSEA, per germline. The CDR3 region has the DNA TGCAGCGTTGGCGTGGTGTTTGGGACAGGGGTAGGGGAGCAGTACTTC. This codes for CSVGVVFGTGVGEQYF.

The chain uses TRBV24-1 and TRBJ2-2; 7 nucleotides align to TRBD2. In germline, CDR1 is KGHDR, CDR2 SFDVKD. V gave up 6 bases and J gave up 5 bases; unmatched junction bases: 5. The CDR3 length is 14 residues. The CDR3 DNA is TGTGCCACCAGTTCCGCGGGAGTAACCGGGGAGCTGTTTTTT. Residues: CATSSAGVTGELFF.

The chain combines TRBV7-9 with TRBJ1-2; D is undetermined. Germline V gives CDR1 SEHNR, CDR2 FQNEAQ (reference sequence). Between the trimmed V and J ends, which lost 5 bases and 0 bases, there was a span of 10 bases. The length of the CDR3 is 14 residues. The chain's CDR3 is CASSPDPANYGYTF. Written as DNA, the CDR3 is TGTGCCAGCAGCCCCGATCCGGCTAACTATGGCTACACCTTC.

The chain links TRBV7-5 to TRBJ2-3; the table's D call TRBD2 went unverified against the DNA. TRBV7-5 is a pseudogene segment. The CDR3 has 17 amino acids. CDR3 coding DNA: TGTGCCAGAAGCTCCCCCGGACTAGCGGGCACCACAGATACGCAGTATTTT. It yields the protein CARSSPGLAGTTDTQYF.

The CDR3 DNA reads TGTGCCAGCAGGGCGCGGACAGTAGGCACTGACGAGCAGTACTTC. Translating gives CASRARTVGTDEQYF. This chain connects TRBV3-1 (or the pseudogene TRBV3-2) to TRBJ2-7; D perhaps matches TRBD1 (6 bases). V lost 6 bases and J 5 bases, leaving 20 bases between the germline ends. Germline CDR1 and CDR2: LGHDT and YNNKEL (reference sequence). This CDR3 has 15 residues.

The rearrangement uses TRBV15 and TRBJ2-4; D is possibly TRBD1 (7 bases). From germline, CDR1 is LNHNV and CDR2 YYDKDF (reference sequence). Trimming took 5 bases from V and 9 from J, leaving 20 bases between them. The CDR3 has 15 amino acids. CDR3 coding DNA: TGTGCCACCAGCGGACTGACGGGCAGGGGGGCCATTCAGTACTTC. It yields the protein CATSGLTGRGAIQYF.

This clone has just a few counts. CDR3 nucleotide sequence: TGTGCCATCAGTCCCGACCAAGAGACCCAGTACTTC. Its translation is CAISPDQETQYF. This chain links TRBV10-3 with TRBJ2-5; D not certain. The CDR3 is 12 amino acids. The germline V gene encodes CDR1 ENHRY and CDR2 SYGVKD. Trimming pared 5 bases from V and 0 bases from J, leaving 4 bases between.

This rearrangement joins TRBV9 to TRBJ2-3, with 7 bases matching TRBD2. Germline trimming cut 0 bases from V and 4 bases from J; bases unmatched to any gene: 8. Germline CDR1 reads SGDLS; CDR2 reads YYNGEE. This CDR3 region has 16 residues. The CDR3 sequence: CASSVVAGVGADTQYF. The CDR3 bases are TGTGCCAGCAGCGTAGTGGCGGGAGTGGGGGCAGATACGCAGTATTTT.

V gene TRBV24-1 combines with J gene TRBJ1-3; TRBD1 might be the D (5 bases). The germline V gene encodes CDR1 KGHDR and CDR2 SFDVKD. V lost 4 bases, J lost 4 bases, and 19 bases lay in between. The CDR3 totals 17 residues. Here the CDR3 DNA reads TGTGCCACCAGTGACCCCGGGCCGGGGGGTCTGGGAAACACCATATATTTT. Translated: CATSDPGPGGLGNTIYF.

This sequence joins TRBV6-6 and TRBJ1-3; 7 nucleotides agree with TRBD1. From germline, CDR1 is MNHNY and CDR2 SVGAGI (reference sequence). V shed 6 bases and J 0 bases; nucleotides not matched to a gene: 5. The CDR3 runs 15 residues. The CDR3 DNA sequence: TGTGCCAGCAGACCAGGACAGGCCTCTGGAAACACCATATATTTT. Protein sequence: CASRPGQASGNTIYF.

This chain links TRBV18 with TRBJ1-2; a possible D gene is TRBD1 (5 bases). The V gene's germline CDR1 is KGHSH and CDR2 LQKENI. The CDR3 totals 14 residues. V was clipped by 2 bases and J by 5 bases, with 12 bases between them. The DNA for the CDR3 is TGTGCCAGCTCACCAACACAGGCCCGGTATGGCTACACCTTC. Its translation is CASSPTQARYGYTF.

In regard to this clone: Other DNA sequences from this sample encode an identical CDR3 as well. This sequence joins TRBV18 and TRBJ1-2, with 7 bases that match TRBD1. Per the germline V gene, CDR1 is KGHSH and CDR2 is LQKENI. V was pared by 2 bases and J by 2 bases, with 2 bases of the junction left unmatched. CDR3 size: 14 residues. The CDR3 nucleotides are TGTGCCAGCTCACCAACGACAGGGAACTATGGCTACACCTTC. This codes for CASSPTTGNYGYTF.

As concerns this clone: Different DNA sequences within this sample yield the same CDR3. The rearrangement uses TRBV11-3 and TRBJ1-1; D is perhaps TRBD1 (6 bases). Germline V gene sequence: CDR1 SGHNT, CDR2 YENEEA. Trimming left V 1 base short and J 1 base short, with 7 bases between. The CDR3 is made up of 14 amino acids. DNA for the CDR3: TGTGCCAGCAGCTTAGGCAGGGGGAACACTGAAGCTTTCTTT. This translates into CASSLGRGNTEAFF.

The chain joins TRBV6-5 to TRBJ2-2; D might be TRBD2 (6 bases). Between the trimmed V and J ends, which lost 6 bases and 4 bases, there was a span of 15 bases. The CDR3 covers 15 residues. Germline V gives CDR1 MNHEY, CDR2 SVGAGI. In nucleotides, the CDR3 is TGTGCCAGCAGCAAGGGATTCGGGGGCACCGGGGAGCTGTTTTTT. Translated: CASSKGFGGTGELFF.

CDR3 bases: TGCGCCAGCAGTGGCCCCACGGGCGGGAGGGGCTACGAGCAGTACGTC. The encoded protein is CASSGPTGGRGYEQYV. The V gene is TRBV10-1, the J gene TRBJ2-7; 9 bases align to TRBD2. The CDR3 sequence is 16 residues long. V lost 4 bases to trimming and J lost 3 bases; unmatched junction nucleotides: 10. Germline CDR1 is WNHNN and CDR2 is SYGVQD (reference sequence).

The chain carries TRBV9 and TRBJ1-1; the D gene is possibly TRBD1 (6 bases). The CDR3 is made up of 17 amino acids. Germline CDR1 is SGDLS and CDR2 is YYNGEE. V was pared by 4 bases and J by 0 bases, with 19 bases between. CDR3 amino acids: CASSRGAVARMNTEAFF. In DNA, the CDR3 is TGTGCCAGCAGCCGGGGGGCAGTAGCCCGCATGAACACTGAAGCTTTCTTT.

Points on this clone: Other DNA sequences in this sample translate to the same CDR3. The J gene is TRBJ1-3, the V gene TRBV18; D gene uncertain. The V end lost 3 bases, the J end lost 1 base, and 7 bases lay between the germline ends. CDR3 length: 14 residues. Germline V gene lookup returns CDR1 KGHSH and CDR2 LQKENI. This chain's CDR3 is CASSPRGSGNTIYF. The CDR3 DNA reads TGTGCCAGCTCACCCCGGGGTTCTGGAAACACCATATATTTT.

The chain combines TRBV27 with TRBJ1-4; possibly TRBD1 for D (6 bases). Germline assignment: CDR1 MNHEY and CDR2 SMNVEV (reference sequence). The ends were cut back, 3 bases at V and 2 bases at J, with 10 bases in the middle. The CDR3 has 15 residues. CDR3 nucleotides: TGTGCCAGCAGTTTTCGGGGGGGCACTAATGAAAAACTGTTTTTT. This encodes CASSFRGGTNEKLFF.

In this sample, this clone turned up a few times. The V gene is TRBV2, the J gene TRBJ1-1; D may be TRBD1 (6 bases). V shed 8 bases and J shed 0 bases, with 19 bases lying between them. CDR3 length equals 16 residues. CDR1 is SNHLY, CDR2 FYNNEI, per germline. CDR3 coding DNA: TGTGCCAGCTGGGGACAAGGGAAGGGGATGAACACTGAAGCTTTCTTT. This gives the protein CASWGQGKGMNTEAFF.

The count of this clone is one. The rearrangement uses TRBV19 and TRBJ1-6; possible D gene TRBD1, 6 bases. Trimming removed 1 base at V and 10 bases at J, with 11 bases between. This CDR3 has 14 residues. Looked up from germline, CDR1 is LNHDA and CDR2 is SQIVND (reference sequence). CDR3 loop: CASSIVGTSSPLHF. CDR3 bases: TGTGCCAGTAGTATAGTGGGGACATCATCACCCCTCCACTTT.

This chain connects TRBV18 to TRBJ2-3; TRBD2 matches 7 bases. The CDR3 runs 14 residues. V trimming: 3 bases; J trimming: 4 bases; junction bases outside the gene matches: 4. CDR1 and CDR2 from the germline V gene are KGHSH and LQKENI. The CDR3 reads CASSPQGGPDTQYF. The CDR3, as DNA: TGTGCCAGCTCACCGCAGGGAGGGCCAGATACGCAGTATTTT.

The chain has TRBV6-6 and TRBJ1-4; TRBD1 aligns across 9 bases. This CDR3 region has 14 residues. The ends lost 6 bases at V and 5 bases at J; junction bases unmatched: 4. Germline V gene lookup returns CDR1 MNHNY and CDR2 SVGAGI (reference sequence). CDR3 residues: CASSRGQGNEKLFF. CDR3 sequence (DNA): TGTGCCAGCAGCCGCGGACAGGGGAATGAAAAACTGTTTTTT.

The chain links TRBV7-2 to TRBJ2-7; maybe TRBD2 (6 bases). V lost 1 base and J 3 bases, leaving 13 bases between the germline ends. Per germline, CDR1 SGHTA and CDR2 FQGNSA. The CDR3 covers 15 residues. Here the CDR3 reads CASSLVGPGDYEQYF. The CDR3 nucleotides are TGTGCCAGCAGCTTAGTGGGTCCGGGGGACTACGAGCAGTACTTC. Supplemented by reference TRBV7-2 and TRBJ2-7, the full variable domain reads GAGVSQSPSNKVTEKGKDVELRCDPISGHTALYWYRQSLGQGLEFLIYFQGNSAPDKSGLPSDRFSAERTGGSVSTLTIQRTQQEDSAVYLCASSLVGPGDYEQYFGPGTRLTVT.

V gene TRBV5-6 combines with J gene TRBJ1-5, with D maybe TRBD1 (5 bases). Trimming cost V 1 base and J 7 bases, with 12 bases left between them. Germline V gene data show CDR1 as SGHDT and CDR2 as YYEEEE. The CDR3 consists of 14 residues. CDR3 sequence: CASSLSPGGQPQHF. As DNA, the CDR3 is TGTGCCAGCAGCTTGTCGCCCGGGGGGCAGCCCCAGCATTTT.